The T cell receptor beta chain described here comes from a study of blood T cell repertoires in COVID-19. Study information: The study drew acute and convalescent COVID-19 samples from the United States, Italy and Spain. Nucleic acid was either cDNA or gDNA, and it came from T cells, B-cell-depleted T cells, or PBMCs.

Source study methods: Amplification with reference gene primers provided the estimates of nucleated cell counts. The method was immunoSEQ multiplex PCR; TCRdb's version includes in-frame clones alone and lacks a portion of them. The D gene and trimming were derived from the DNA, and the V and J assignments and clone size from that table. This table has about 24,000 clones, 81% appearing once. The V and J ends lost 0 bases and 5 bases respectively, with 7 bases between them. Germline V CDR1 and CDR2: LGHDT, YNNKEL (reference sequence). The CDR3 consists of 13 residues. The clonotype originates from a man between 65 and 85 years old with acute or convalescent COVID-19. Sequenced: peripheral blood. This chain joins TRBV3-1 (or the pseudogene TRBV3-2) and TRBJ1-1; D is unclear. The CDR3 loop is CASSQDPQTEAFF. The CDR3 DNA is TGTGCCAGCAGCCAAGACCCCCAGACTGAAGCTTTCTTT.